What follows describes a single T cell receptor (beta chain). Germline loops: CDR1 SGHTA, CDR2 FQGTGA. This CDR3 has 16 residues. Trimming left V 1 base short and J 0 bases short, with 10 bases between. These data are taken from a study of blood T cells in healthy people across ages. Alongside a J-beta primer mix, a sample-barcoded 5' primer served in a second PCR lasting about 7 to 11 cycles. MiXCR was run by TCRdb on the 5' RACE reads, yielding one entry per CDR3 protein. Among 950,000 to 1,200,000 distinct CDR3 sequences, around two fifths were seen once, and the ten largest hold under 15%. This TCR came from a young man in good health. Sequencing was done on a sample of blood. The J gene is TRBJ2-1, the V gene TRBV7-3; no reliable D call. The CDR3 DNA reads as TGTGCCAGCAGCTTAAATCCTGGAGCCTCCTACAATGAGCAGTTCTTC. As protein: CASSLNPGASYNEQFF.